A single sample is the source of the 21 T cell receptor beta chains below, sequenced in a study of blood T cell repertoires in COVID-19. Repertoires were generated with immunoSEQ multiplex PCR, while TCRdb's copy carries only in-frame clones and drops some. The repertoire includes 120,000 to 150,000 clones, 79% of them detected once, and about 8.7% sits in the top ten. The material sequenced was peripheral blood. The receptor set was obtained from a man aged 50 or older with active or convalescent COVID-19.

This clone was recorded at least ten times. CDR3 sequence (DNA): TGTGCCAGCAGTTACTCAGGAGGAGGGTTGGAGACCCAGTACTTC. This codes for CASSYSGGGLETQYF. The chain is built from TRBV6-5 and TRBJ2-5; TRBD2 is a possible D gene (6 bases). This CDR3 spans 15 amino acids. Germline V gene lookup returns CDR1 MNHEY and CDR2 SVGAGI. With 0 bases removed from V and 5 bases from J, the gap between germline ends came to 13 bases.

V usage is TRBV11-2 and J usage is TRBJ1-1; D gene unclear. Trimming stripped 5 bases from V and 11 bases from J, with 21 bases between. CDR1 and CDR2 (germline): SGHAT, FQNNGV. There are 14 residues in the CDR3. This CDR3 reads CASSLTYASRGAFF. Here the CDR3 DNA reads TGTGCCAGCAGCCTCACCTATGCTTCCCGAGGGGCTTTCTTT. The entire variable domain, with the rest obtained from reference TRBV11-2 and TRBJ1-1, is as follows: EAGVAQSPRYKIIEKRQSVAFWCNPISGHATLYWYQQILGQGPKLLIQFQNNGVVDDSQLPKDRFSAERLKGVDSTLKIQPAKLEDSAVYLCASSLTYASRGAFFGQGTRLTVV.

This clone has only a few counts. The chain recombines TRBV2 with TRBJ2-7; TRBD1 matches at 10 bases. Germline assignment: CDR1 SNHLY and CDR2 FYNNEI. The CDR3 sequence is 13 residues long. With V trimmed by 10 bases and J by 3 bases, 6 bases remained unmatched. DNA for the CDR3: TGTGCCACTAGAAGGACAGGGGGCTACGAGCAGTACTTC. Translation gives CATRRTGGYEQYF. Filled out from reference TRBV2 and TRBJ2-7, the complete variable domain reads EPEVTQTPSHQVTQMGQEVILRCVPISNHLYFYWYRQILGQKVEFLVSFYNNEISEKSEIFDDQFSVERPDGSNFTLKIRSTKLEDSAMYFCATRRTGGYEQYFGPGTRLTVT.

This clone is a singleton in its sample. The chain carries TRBV5-1 and TRBJ2-6; D gene ambiguous. The germline V gene encodes CDR1 SGHRS and CDR2 YFSETQ. CDR3 length equals 15 residues. Trimming took off 1 base at V and 0 bases at J, with 5 bases between the two ends. The CDR3, as DNA: TGCGCCAGCAGCTTGTCGTCCTCTGGGGCCAACGTCCTGACTTTC. This codes for CASSLSSSGANVLTF.

The chain couples TRBV28 to TRBJ2-5, with D possibly matching TRBD2 (5 bases). The CDR3 has 14 amino acids. Germline V lookup: CDR1 MDHEN, CDR2 SYDVKM. V lost 3 bases and J lost 3, with 11 bases in between. CDR3 coding DNA: TGTGCCAGCAGTTTCCCCGGGGAAGAAGAGACCCAGTACTTC. It encodes CASSFPGEEETQYF.

The chain carries TRBV5-3 and TRBJ2-2; 9 nucleotides align to TRBD2. TRBV5-3 is an ORF for which the function is uncertain. The CDR3 has 15 residues. After removal of 4 bases from V and 4 bases from J, the junction contained 5 bases not matched to a gene. CDR3 in amino acids: CARSLSGRGTGELFF. CDR3 sequence (DNA): TGTGCCAGAAGCCTTAGCGGGAGAGGCACCGGGGAGCTGTTTTTT.

The CDR3 DNA reads as TGTGCCACCAGCAGTGACAGGGGGCAGTTTGTGCAGTACTTC. Its protein product is CATSSDRGQFVQYF. This rearrangement joins TRBV15 to TRBJ2-7, with 10 bases fitting TRBD1. This CDR3 contains 14 residues. The V and J ends lost 3 bases and 9 bases, in that order; junction bases with no gene match: 8. CDR1 and CDR2 (germline): LNHNV, YYDKDF (reference sequence).

This clone was observed many times. J is TRBJ2-1 and V is TRBV19; unclear D gene. The V end was cut by 3 bases, the J end by 3 bases, with 6 bases between. CDR3 length: 13 residues. CDR1 LNHDA and CDR2 SQIVND come from the germline V gene (reference sequence). CDR3 sequence reads: CASSIRHYNEQFF. The CDR3 nucleotides are TGTGCCAGTAGTATCAGGCACTACAATGAGCAGTTCTTC.

V and J are TRBV19 and TRBJ2-1; a weak D match, TRBD2 (9 bases). Germline V gene sequence: CDR1 LNHDA, CDR2 SQIVND (reference sequence). CDR3 length equals 19 residues. The germline V and J ends were trimmed by 4 bases and 5 bases, with 27 bases remaining between them. The CDR3 sequence: CASSRVLAGTAGGHNEQFF. The CDR3 DNA follows: TGTGCCAGTAGTAGGGTGCTAGCGGGAACCGCAGGGGGCCACAATGAGCAGTTCTTC.

CDR3 loop: CASSAPQVNSGNTIYF. The DNA for the CDR3 is TGTGCCAGCAGTGCCCCCCAGGTCAACTCTGGAAACACCATATATTTT. The chain uses TRBV28 and TRBJ1-3; D unclear. Deletions cut 5 bases from V and 0 bases from J, with 14 bases between. CDR1 is MDHEN and CDR2 is SYDVKM in the germline V gene. The CDR3 sequence is 16 residues long.

The V call is TRBV4-2, the J call TRBJ2-7; 7 positions agree with TRBD2. Germline V gene sequence: CDR1 LGHNA, CDR2 YNFKEQ. V gave up 2 bases and J gave up 6 bases; unmatched junction bases: 7. The CDR3 consists of 14 residues. DNA for the CDR3: TGTGCCAGCAGCCAAAAGGGAGGGCCTGTCGAGCAGTACTTC. Protein: CASSQKGGPVEQYF.

The chain links TRBV7-3 to TRBJ2-1, with D possibly TRBD1 on 6 matching bases. This CDR3 spans 13 amino acids. With 1 base removed from V and 10 bases from J, the gap between germline ends came to 11 bases. The germline gives CDR1 SGHTA, CDR2 FQGTGA. The CDR3 DNA follows: TGTGCCAGCAGCTTAAACAGGGCGGGCGAGCAGTTCTTC. This sequence encodes CASSLNRAGEQFF.

The rearrangement joins TRBV19 to TRBJ2-1; tentative D call: TRBD2 (6 bases). Trimming removed 3 bases at V and 9 bases at J, with 15 bases between. CDR3 length: 14 amino acids. Germline CDR1 is LNHDA and CDR2 is SQIVND (reference sequence). Here the CDR3 reads CASSIPRSGSEQFF. DNA of the CDR3: TGTGCCAGTAGTATTCCTCGGTCCGGGAGTGAGCAGTTCTTC. The complete variable domain, with remaining parts taken from reference TRBV19 and TRBJ2-1, reads DGGITQSPKYLFRKEGQNVTLSCEQNLNHDAMYWYRQDPGQGLRLIYYSQIVNDFQKGDIAEGYSVSREKKESFPLTVTSAQKNPTAFYLCASSIPRSGSEQFFGPGTRLTVL.

The V gene is TRBV4-2, the J gene TRBJ2-7; 10 nucleotides align to TRBD1. Unmatched junction bases numbered 14, after V lost 3 bases and J lost 6 bases. Germline V lookup: CDR1 LGHNA, CDR2 YNFKEQ. The CDR3 totals 17 residues. CDR3 protein: CASSHSIRGQGLLEQYF. CDR3 coding DNA: TGTGCCAGCAGCCATTCTATCAGGGGACAGGGGCTGCTCGAGCAGTACTTC.

This chain links TRBV30 with TRBJ2-5; D perhaps matches TRBD2 (5 bases). CDR3 length: 14 residues. Looked up from germline, CDR1 is GTSNPN and CDR2 is SVGIG (reference sequence). V lost 5 bases to trimming and J lost 2 bases, with 15 bases between them. CDR3 sequence: CAWGPKSGQETQYF. The DNA of the CDR3 is TGTGCCTGGGGACCCAAAAGCGGACAAGAGACCCAGTACTTC.

J is TRBJ1-1 and V is TRBV7-3; 9 nucleotides match TRBD1. CDR1 is SGHTA, CDR2 FQGTGA, per germline. Trimming at V came to 4 bases and at J to 7 bases, leaving 4 bases not matched to a gene. This CDR3 region has 13 residues. The CDR3 reads CASSSGTGIEAFF. The CDR3 DNA reads as TGTGCCAGCAGCTCCGGGACAGGGATTGAAGCTTTCTTT.

The sample holds one count of this clone. The chain joins TRBV21-1 to TRBJ2-3; TRBD2, the D gene given by the table, was not confirmed from the DNA. TRBV21-1 is a known pseudogene. There are 15 residues in the CDR3. The CDR3 is CASSPRTVGADTQYF. The CDR3 bases are TGTGCCAGCAGCCCCCGTACGGTCGGTGCAGATACGCAGTATTTT.

The V and J genes are TRBV7-8 and TRBJ2-7; tentative D call: TRBD1 (5 bases). The CDR3 runs 17 residues. Germline V gene data show CDR1 as SGHVS and CDR2 as FQNEAQ. The V end lost 2 bases, the J end lost 2 bases, and 19 bases lay between the germline ends. The DNA of the CDR3 is TGTGCCAGCAGCTTATTGCAGGGCAGCTGGTACCCCTACGAGCAGTACTTC. Protein sequence: CASSLLQGSWYPYEQYF.

The gene calls are TRBV27 and TRBJ2-7, with D perhaps TRBD1 (6 bases). CDR3 length equals 12 residues. Germline V gene data show CDR1 as MNHEY and CDR2 as SMNVEV (reference sequence). Trimming cost V 3 bases and J 5 bases, with 8 bases left between them. CDR3 amino acids: CASSFPGDEQYF. CDR3 in DNA: TGTGCCAGCAGTTTTCCAGGGGACGAGCAGTACTTC.

V and J are TRBV4-2 and TRBJ1-1; possibly TRBD1 for D (6 bases). The CDR3 runs to 16 residues. V gave up 1 base and J gave up 0 bases, with 12 bases separating them. Per germline, CDR1 LGHNA and CDR2 YNFKEQ. The CDR3 spells CASSQAGGPMNTEAFF. The CDR3 bases are TGTGCCAGCAGCCAAGCGGGGGGCCCCATGAACACTGAAGCTTTCTTT.

The CDR3: CASSSRTPFSLETQYF. The DNA of the CDR3 is TGTGCCAGCAGCTCCCGGACTCCCTTCTCTTTGGAGACCCAGTACTTC. V is TRBV5-6 and J is TRBJ2-5, with a possible D match to TRBD2 (5 bases). The CDR3 sequence is 16 residues long. Germline V gene sequence: CDR1 SGHDT, CDR2 YYEEEE. V lost 3 bases and J 5 bases, leaving 20 bases between the germline ends.